This T cell receptor beta chain was sequenced in a study of blood T cell repertoires in COVID-19. Across the study: Specimens from acute and convalescent COVID-19 originated in the United States, Italy and Spain. From T cells, B-cell-depleted T cells, or PBMCs came the material, which was cDNA or gDNA.

The CDR3 length is 13 residues. From germline, CDR1 is SGHRS and CDR2 YFSETQ. V was pared by 7 bases and J by 11 bases, with 19 bases between. Per the authors' pipeline: Estimates of nucleated cell counts were drawn from the amplification of reference gene primers. Clones were sequenced by immunoSEQ multiplex PCR, and TCRdb holds only the in-frame ones, with some missing. V and J calls and clone size are copied from that table; D and trimming were computed from the DNA. The top ten clones hold approximately 3% of a sample with around 300,000 clones, around 88% of them seen once. The rearrangement links TRBV5-1 to TRBJ2-1; tentatively, D is TRBD1 (5 bases). Sequenced: peripheral blood. This sequence was found in a man aged 25-40 years with active or convalescent COVID-19. The CDR3: CASGVVGAAQQFF. The DNA of the CDR3 is TGCGCCAGCGGGGTGGTAGGGGCCGCTCAGCAGTTCTTC.